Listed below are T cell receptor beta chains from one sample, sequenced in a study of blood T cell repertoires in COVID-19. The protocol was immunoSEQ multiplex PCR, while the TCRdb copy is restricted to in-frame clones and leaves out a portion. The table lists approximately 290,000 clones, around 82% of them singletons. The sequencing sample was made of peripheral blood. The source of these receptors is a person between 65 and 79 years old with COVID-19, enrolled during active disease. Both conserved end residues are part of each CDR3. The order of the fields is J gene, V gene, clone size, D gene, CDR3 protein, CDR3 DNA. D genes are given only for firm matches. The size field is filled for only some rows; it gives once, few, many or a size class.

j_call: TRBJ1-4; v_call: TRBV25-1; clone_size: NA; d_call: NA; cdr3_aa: CASRTGFPSEKLFF; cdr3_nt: TGTGCCAGCAGAACAGGGTTCCCAAGTGAAAAACTGTTTTTT
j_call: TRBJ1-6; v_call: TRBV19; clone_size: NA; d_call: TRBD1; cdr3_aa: CASSQRPTGVNSPLHF; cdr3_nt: TGTGCCAGTAGTCAACGACCGACAGGGGTAAATTCACCCCTCCACTTT
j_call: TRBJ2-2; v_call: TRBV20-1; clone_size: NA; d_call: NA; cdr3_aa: CSASKQVTGELFF; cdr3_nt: TGCAGTGCTAGTAAACAGGTCACCGGGGAGCTGTTTTTT
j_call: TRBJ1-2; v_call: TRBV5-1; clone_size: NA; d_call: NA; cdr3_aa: CASSTGQTRTDGYTF; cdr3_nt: TGCGCCAGCAGCACTGGACAGACCCGTACGGATGGCTACACCTTC
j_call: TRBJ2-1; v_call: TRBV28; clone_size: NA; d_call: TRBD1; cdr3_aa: CASSPWTGSYNEQFF; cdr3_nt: TGTGCCAGCAGTCCGTGGACAGGCTCCTACAATGAGCAGTTCTTC
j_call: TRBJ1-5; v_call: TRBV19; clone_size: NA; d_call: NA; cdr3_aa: CASKAQGLSNQPQHF; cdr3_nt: TGTGCCAGCAAGGCTCAGGGGCTGAGCAATCAGCCCCAGCATTTT
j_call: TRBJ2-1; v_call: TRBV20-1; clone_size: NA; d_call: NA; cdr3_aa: CSASKPGHHNEQFF; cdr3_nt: TGCAGTGCTAGTAAACCGGGACATCACAATGAGCAGTTCTTC
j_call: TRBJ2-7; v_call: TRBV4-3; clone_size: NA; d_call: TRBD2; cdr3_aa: CASSQDPGGNSYEQYF; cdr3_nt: TGCGCCAGCAGCCAGGACCCGGGGGGGAACTCCTACGAGCAGTACTTC
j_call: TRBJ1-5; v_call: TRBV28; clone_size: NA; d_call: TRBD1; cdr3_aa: CASSRRQGYNQPQHF; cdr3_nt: TGTGCCAGCAGTCGCAGACAGGGATACAATCAGCCCCAGCATTTT
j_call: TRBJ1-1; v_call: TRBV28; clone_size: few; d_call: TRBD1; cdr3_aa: CASIKTGGGEAFF; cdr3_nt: TGTGCCAGCATCAAGACAGGGGGCGGAGAAGCTTTCTTT